What follows are 26 T cell receptor beta chains derived from one specimen sequenced in a study of T cells in Graves' hyperthyroidism and ophthalmopathy. Template material for amplifying TCR beta CDR3 regions consisted of RNA transcripts. An initial round of RT-PCR targeting the TCR CDR3 relied on the HTBI primer set. In TCRdb, the multiplex PCR reads were re-called with MiXCR into one record per CDR3 protein. The top ten hold approximately 6% of the sample, which has 33,000 or so distinct CDR3 sequences, 49% seen once. The source material was blood. The receptor source for this set is a woman aged 45 to 65 with Graves' hyperthyroidism that later progressed to Graves' ophthalmopathy.

The CDR3 sequence is CATSDEGAGALYF. CDR3 in DNA: TGTGCCACCAGTGATGAGGGGGCGGGGGCCCTGTACTTC. The gene calls are TRBV24-1 and TRBJ2-5; TRBD1 or TRBD2 may be the D gene (7 bases each). The CDR3 totals 13 residues. CDR1 is KGHDR, CDR2 SFDVKD, per germline. With 3 bases removed from V and 13 bases from J, the gap between germline ends came to 17 bases.

The chain couples TRBV7-2 to TRBJ2-1; 7 positions match TRBD1. Germline-derived CDR1 and CDR2 are SGHTA and FQGNSA. This CDR3 has 15 amino acids. V was clipped by 1 base and J by 6 bases; unmatched bases: 6. CDR3 sequence reads: CASSLVTGVGNEQFF. In DNA, the CDR3 is TGTGCCAGCAGCTTAGTCACAGGGGTGGGCAATGAGCAGTTCTTC.

This clonotype was found many times. The chain uses TRBV20-1 and TRBJ2-1; D perhaps matches TRBD1 (6 bases). The ends were cut back, 4 bases at V and 11 bases at J, with 24 bases in the middle. This CDR3 spans 15 amino acids. The germline gives CDR1 DFQATT, CDR2 SNEGSKA (reference sequence). The CDR3 loop reads CSATPETGSTTQQFF. CDR3 nucleotides: TGCAGTGCTACCCCCGAGACAGGATCCACCACCCAGCAGTTCTTC.

Ten or more counts support this clonotype. J is TRBJ2-3 and V is TRBV6-2 or TRBV6-3; D unresolved. The CDR3 is made up of 17 amino acids. V lost 2 bases and J 0 bases, leaving 15 bases between the germline ends. The germline V gene has CDR1 MNHEY and CDR2 SVGEGT. This CDR3 is CASSYPLGTPSTDTQYF. In DNA, the CDR3 is TGTGCCAGCAGTTACCCCCTGGGTACACCCAGCACAGATACGCAGTATTTT.

As regards this clonotype: A read error may produce the germline difference seen at one junction end. The CDR3 nucleotides are TGCGCCGGCAGCCAAGAGCCTAGCGGGAGCTCCTACGAGCAGTACTTC. Translated, it gives CAGSQEPSGSSYEQYF. The chain carries TRBV4-3 and TRBJ2-7, with 10 bases matching TRBD2. CDR1 is LGHNA, CDR2 YSLEER, per germline. The CDR3 length is 16 residues.

This clonotype was seen many times. The CDR3 loop is CASSLGSTDTQYF. In nucleotides, the CDR3 is TGTGCCAGCAGCTTAGGTAGCACAGATACGCAGTATTTT. The chain carries TRBV7-3 and TRBJ2-3; D gene ambiguous. CDR1 SGHTA and CDR2 FQGTGA come from the germline V gene. Trimming took off 2 bases at V and 0 bases at J, with 3 bases between the two ends. This CDR3 is built from 13 residues.

This clonotype appeared a few times. V is TRBV29-1 and J is TRBJ2-1; TRBD1 aligns across 8 bases. Germline CDR1 SQVTM, CDR2 ANQGSEA. V dropped 6 bases and J dropped 8; count of bases not matched to a gene: 9. There are 13 residues in the CDR3. The DNA for the CDR3 is TGCAGCGTAGACCGCGCAGGGGGCGATGAGCAGTTCTTC. Its protein product is CSVDRAGGDEQFF.

To note about this clonotype: Mismatch with germline at one junction end may stem from a read error. The chain employs TRBV10-3 and TRBJ1-2, with D perhaps matching TRBD1 (5 bases). CDR1 and CDR2 from the germline V gene are ENHRY and SYGVKD. This CDR3 contains 13 residues. CDR3 sequence (DNA): TGTGCCGTCAGGACGGACACGGAGAACGGCTACACCTTC. It is translated as CAVRTDTENGYTF.

By its share, this clonotype is medium-sized. The V and J genes are TRBV10-3 and TRBJ1-2; TRBD1 matches 9 bases. The V gene's germline CDR1 is ENHRY and CDR2 SYGVKD. The CDR3 extends over 14 amino acids. The V and J ends lost 4 bases and 1 base, in that order; junction bases with no gene match: 1. The chain's CDR3 is CAISGQGVNYGYTF. CDR3 coding DNA: TGTGCCATCAGTGGACAGGGGGTTAACTATGGCTACACCTTC.

V and J are TRBV25-1 and TRBJ2-1; D gene unclear. Trimming left V 5 bases short and J 6 bases short, with 17 bases between. This CDR3 spans 15 amino acids. Looked up from germline, CDR1 is MGHDK and CDR2 is SYGVNS. The DNA for the CDR3 is TGTGCCAGCAGTCACAAAATCGTCCAGTCCAATGAGCAGTTCTTC. The encoded protein is CASSHKIVQSNEQFF.

This clonotype is medium-sized. This chain connects TRBV2 to TRBJ2-1; D gene uncertain. Trimming shortened V by 5 bases and J by 8 bases, and 4 bases separated the two germline ends. The CDR3 is 10 residues long. Germline-derived CDR1 and CDR2 are SNHLY and FYNNEI. CDR3 sequence reads: CASSRYEQFF. CDR3 bases: TGTGCCAGCAGTAGGTATGAGCAGTTCTTC.

Comment on this clonotype: The conserved phenylalanine or tryptophan normally closing the CDR3 is absent here, so this likely arose from a read error. No DNA is shown, since the ends of the CDR3 on it are uncertain; the CDR3 is the one TCRdb lists. The chain's CDR3 is CASSRTGNSEQYL. The chain combines TRBV7-9 with TRBJ2-7; the D call of TRBD1 is as the table states it, not checked on the DNA. Germline values: CDR1 SEHNR, CDR2 FQNEAQ (reference sequence). The CDR3 is 13 amino acids long, termini counted.

The CDR3 DNA follows: TGCAGTGCTATTCTTCAAAGGACCTACAATGAGCAGTATTTT. This sequence encodes CSAILQRTYNEQYF. This chain joins TRBV20-1 and TRBJ2-3, with D hard to call. Germline CDR1 reads DFQATT; CDR2 reads SNEGSKA (reference sequence). The CDR3 totals 14 residues. With 4 bases removed from V and 11 bases from J, the gap between germline ends came to 22 bases.

This clonotype appeared many times. This chain links TRBV5-1 with TRBJ2-3; 9 positions agree with TRBD1. The CDR3 spans 13 residues. The germline V gene encodes CDR1 SGHRS and CDR2 YFSETQ. The V gene end was trimmed by 5 bases and the J gene end by 3 bases; junction bases not matched to a gene: 1. The CDR3 DNA reads TGCGCCAGCAGGACAGGGGGGACAGATACGCAGTATTTT. It yields the protein CASRTGGTDTQYF.

The J gene is TRBJ2-7, the V gene TRBV7-2, with 8 bases that match TRBD1. The V gene end was trimmed by 10 bases and the J gene end by 5 bases; junction bases not matched to a gene: 13. This CDR3 has 14 residues. Germline V gene data show CDR1 as SGHTA and CDR2 as FQGNSA. The CDR3 DNA follows: TGTGCCAACAGTGTACAGGGGGTGCATGACGAGCAGTACTTC. Translating gives CANSVQGVHDEQYF.

This clonotype was observed many times. A clone one base away is much larger, so this may be a read error. The chain has TRBV12-3 or TRBV12-4 and TRBJ2-6; maybe TRBD1 (6 bases). There are 15 residues in the CDR3. CDR3 sequence reads: CASGTGSSGANVQTF. The DNA of the CDR3 is TGTGCCAGCGGAACAGGGAGCTCTGGGGCCAACGTCCAGACTTTC.

The gene calls are TRBV9 and TRBJ2-5; 9 positions agree with TRBD1. Trimming at V came to 2 bases and at J to 0 bases, leaving 8 bases not matched to a gene. This CDR3 region has 17 residues. Germline V gene lookup returns CDR1 SGDLS and CDR2 YYNGEE. The CDR3 reads CASSVDNDRGYQETQYF. The CDR3 DNA sequence: TGTGCCAGCAGCGTCGATAATGACAGGGGGTACCAAGAGACCCAGTACTTC.

The chain uses TRBV20-1 and TRBJ1-2, with a weak D call TRBD1 (5 bases). Germline V CDR1 and CDR2: DFQATT, SNEGSKA (reference sequence). The CDR3 is 15 residues long. Between the trimmed V and J ends, which lost 5 bases and 7 bases, there was a span of 23 bases. The CDR3 sequence is CSAHQRSWGGSGYTF. In nucleotides, the CDR3 is TGCAGTGCTCACCAAAGGTCGTGGGGGGGAAGTGGCTACACCTTC.

This clonotype was counted at least ten times. This chain links TRBV3-1 with TRBJ2-1; D might be TRBD1 (5 bases). The CDR3 is 15 amino acids. Per the germline V gene, CDR1 is LGHDT and CDR2 is YNNKEL (reference sequence). V dropped 4 bases and J dropped 8 bases, with 18 bases sitting between them. CDR3 in DNA: TGTGCCAGCAGCCTATCCACGGCAGGGATCGATGAGCAGTTCTTC. It translates to CASSLSTAGIDEQFF.

The chain couples TRBV11-1 to TRBJ2-7; 9 positions agree with TRBD1. The CDR3 runs 14 residues. CDR1 and CDR2 (germline): SGHAT, FQDESV (reference sequence). Trimming at V came to 3 bases and at J to 2 bases, leaving 2 bases not matched to a gene. CDR3 in DNA: TGTGCCAGCAGCTTGGGACAGGGAACCTACGAGCAGTACTTC. Translation: CASSLGQGTYEQYF.

The CDR3 loop reads CASMEGTAQETQYF. The CDR3 DNA reads as TGTGCCAGCATGGAAGGGACAGCCCAAGAGACCCAGTACTTC. The rearrangement links TRBV7-2 to TRBJ2-5; 7 bases line up with TRBD1. This CDR3 contains 14 residues. V shed 7 bases and J 1 base; nucleotides not matched to a gene: 6. Looked up from germline, CDR1 is SGHTA and CDR2 is FQGNSA.

This chain joins TRBV7-2 and TRBJ2-3; weak D call: TRBD2 (5 bases). The length of the CDR3 is 14 residues. Germline V lookup: CDR1 SGHTA, CDR2 FQGNSA. V lost 5 bases, J lost 4 bases, and 13 bases lay in between. CDR3 sequence: CASSREGEADTQYF. CDR3 bases: TGTGCCAGCAGCCGAGAGGGAGAGGCAGATACGCAGTATTTT. The full variable domain, in which reference TRBV7-2 and TRBJ2-3 provide the parts outside the CDR3, is GAGVSQSPSNKVTEKGKDVELRCDPISGHTALYWYRQSLGQGLEFLIYFQGNSAPDKSGLPSDRFSAERTGGSVSTLTIQRTQQEDSAVYLCASSREGEADTQYFGPGTRLTVL.

The J gene is TRBJ2-2, the V gene TRBV18, with TRBD2 matching over 8 bases. V gave up 2 bases and J gave up 4 bases; unmatched junction bases: 0. This CDR3 comprises 14 residues. Germline V lookup: CDR1 KGHSH, CDR2 LQKENI. The CDR3 loop is CASSPAGGTGELFF. Here the CDR3 DNA reads TGTGCCAGCTCACCAGCGGGAGGCACCGGGGAGCTGTTTTTT. Full variable domain (remainder filled in from reference TRBV18 and TRBJ2-2): NAGVMQNPRHLVRRRGQEARLRCSPMKGHSHVYWYRQLPEEGLKFMVYLQKENIIDESGMPKERFSAEFPKEGPSILRIQQVVRGDSAAYFCASSPAGGTGELFFGEGSRLTVL.

The V call is TRBV20-1, the J call TRBJ2-7, with 11 bases matching TRBD2. The CDR3 covers 13 residues. Germline assignment: CDR1 DFQATT and CDR2 SNEGSKA (reference sequence). Losses at the gene ends were 5 bases for V and 2 bases for J; bases not matched to a gene: 2. The CDR3 DNA reads TGCAGTGCTGGGACTAGCGGAGCCTACGAGCAGTACTTC. Its protein is CSAGTSGAYEQYF.

This clonotype was picked up many times. The rearrangement links TRBV14 to TRBJ2-1; 10 nucleotides match TRBD2. Germline CDR1 SGHDN, CDR2 FVKESK. This CDR3 has 17 residues. V lost 3 bases and J lost 8; bases outside the gene matches: 13. CDR3 protein: CASSQEKASGRGDEQFF. The CDR3 bases are TGTGCCAGCAGCCAGGAGAAGGCTAGCGGGAGAGGCGATGAGCAGTTCTTC.

The chain uses TRBV2 and TRBJ1-5; D is ambiguous. CDR3 size: 19 residues. The V gene's germline CDR1 is SNHLY and CDR2 FYNNEI. The V end lost 1 base, the J end lost 0 bases, and 19 bases lay between the germline ends. CDR3 DNA: TGTGCCAGCAGTGAAGGGTTAACCACAGATCTCTATAGCAATCAGCCCCAGCATTTT. Translated, it gives CASSEGLTTDLYSNQPQHF.